This passage covers 14 T cell receptor beta chains from one sample sequenced in a study of post-analysis software for immune sequencing data. Study-wide findings and caveats: Compared with controls, patients had more of about five TRBV segments, including TRBV5-6, TRBV5-1 and TRBV20-1.

The TCR beta cDNA libraries contained unique molecular identifiers. TCRdb ran MiXCR on the PCR reads and lists one entry per CDR3 protein. The data contain over 700,000 distinct CDR3 sequences, around 27% of them singletons. Their antigens are not known. The sample was blood. These receptors came from a girl aged 10 to 17 with multiple sclerosis.

The J gene is TRBJ2-5, the V gene TRBV2; D might be TRBD2 (5 bases). Germline V gives CDR1 SNHLY, CDR2 FYNNEI. The germline V and J ends were trimmed by 6 bases and 7 bases, with 15 bases remaining between them. This CDR3 contains 13 residues. The CDR3 reads CASSAKRAWTQYF. CDR3 DNA: TGTGCCAGCAGCGCTAAGAGGGCGTGGACCCAGTACTTC.

This clonotype has just a few counts. The chain joins TRBV5-5 to TRBJ1-6; D ambiguous. Germline V CDR1 and CDR2: SGHKS, YYEKEE (reference sequence). V was pared by 4 bases and J by 6 bases, with 11 bases between. CDR3 length: 14 residues. CDR3 sequence (DNA): TGTGCCAGCAGCGCCGGGTACGGTAATTCACCCCTCCACTTT. Translated, it gives CASSAGYGNSPLHF.

The chain is built from TRBV5-1 and TRBJ2-2; TRBD2 aligns across 7 bases. CDR3 length equals 14 residues. V lost 9 bases, J lost 1 base, and 6 bases stayed unmatched. CDR1 and CDR2 (germline): SGHRS, YFSETQ. The CDR3 coding sequence is TGCGCCACCCCGACTAGCCTGAACACCGGGGAGCTGTTTTTT. Protein sequence: CATPTSLNTGELFF.

The genes are TRBV20-1 and TRBJ2-1, with 12 bases that match TRBD1. The V gene's germline CDR1 is DFQATT and CDR2 SNEGSKA (reference sequence). J lost 5 bases, V lost 5 bases, and 19 bases had no gene match. The CDR3 is made up of 19 amino acids. CDR3 amino acids: CSAPRPGTGGRFFHNEQFF. The CDR3 coding sequence is TGCAGTGCTCCTCGTCCCGGGACAGGGGGCAGGTTCTTCCACAATGAGCAGTTCTTC.

This clonotype was seen a handful of times. V gene TRBV7-9 combines with J gene TRBJ1-2; a weak D match, TRBD1 (5 bases). The germline V gene encodes CDR1 SEHNR and CDR2 FQNEAQ (reference sequence). The CDR3 contains 15 residues. Trimming removed 5 bases from V and 2 bases from J, with 15 bases in between. CDR3 region: CASSHLGTGNYGYTF. CDR3 nucleotide sequence: TGTGCCAGCAGCCACCTCGGGACGGGCAACTATGGCTACACCTTC.

This clonotype was found a few times. This chain uses TRBV15 with TRBJ2-1; 8 bases agree with TRBD2. The germline gives CDR1 LNHNV, CDR2 YYDKDF (reference sequence). With V trimmed by 0 bases and J by 6 bases, 16 bases remained unmatched. The CDR3 has 19 residues. Written as DNA, the CDR3 is TGTGCCACCAGCAGAGATACAATGGAGAGCGGGAGAAAAGGCAATGAGCAGTTCTTC. This encodes CATSRDTMESGRKGNEQFF.

This chain connects TRBV28 to TRBJ2-3; D is undetermined. The CDR3 has 16 residues. The V gene's germline CDR1 is MDHEN and CDR2 SYDVKM. The ends were cut back, 2 bases at V and 4 bases at J, with 16 bases in the middle. CDR3 loop: CASSLTSATQADTQYF. The CDR3 nucleotides are TGTGCCAGCAGTTTAACTTCCGCAACTCAAGCAGATACGCAGTATTTT.

V gene TRBV29-1 combines with J gene TRBJ2-7, with D perhaps given as TRBD1 or TRBD2 (5 bases each). V was shortened by 1 base and J by 8 bases, with 12 bases between the two germline ends. The CDR3 has 12 residues. Germline V CDR1 and CDR2: SQVTM, ANQGSEA. In nucleotides, the CDR3 is TGCAGCGTTGAAGTTTTCCGGGGCCAGCAGTACTTC. Amino acids: CSVEVFRGQQYF.

This clonotype was recorded a few times. This chain uses TRBV15 with TRBJ2-7; the D gene is possibly TRBD2 (6 bases). V dropped 8 bases and J dropped 0 bases, with 11 bases sitting between them. Germline CDR1 reads LNHNV; CDR2 reads YYDKDF (reference sequence). This CDR3 spans 13 amino acids. The CDR3, as DNA: TGTGCCACCGGGAGGAGGAGCTCCTACGAGCAGTACTTC. Residues: CATGRRSSYEQYF.

V and J are TRBV14 and TRBJ2-5, with TRBD1 identical over 7 bases. CDR3 length: 16 amino acids. CDR1 and CDR2 from the germline V gene are SGHDN and FVKESK. Trimming took 1 base from V and 1 from J; bases not matched to a gene: 6. The CDR3 DNA reads as TGTGCCAGCAGCCAAGTAGGGGGCAGGAGCCAAGAGACCCAGTACTTC. Protein: CASSQVGGRSQETQYF.

This clonotype was seen only a few times. The rearrangement joins TRBV6-5 to TRBJ1-1, with no clear D. Trimming shortened V by 2 bases and J by 0 bases, and 7 bases separated the two germline ends. The CDR3 is 14 amino acids. CDR1 is MNHEY and CDR2 is SVGAGI in the germline V gene. The CDR3 loop reads CASSYREMNTEAFF. The CDR3 nucleotides read TGTGCCAGCAGTTACCGTGAGATGAACACTGAAGCTTTCTTT.

This chain uses TRBV20-1 with TRBJ1-5; D not certain. V lost 6 bases and J 1 base, leaving 10 bases between the germline ends. Germline V CDR1 and CDR2: DFQATT, SNEGSKA (reference sequence). This CDR3 contains 13 residues. The CDR3 DNA reads as TGCAGTGCAGAGAAGGCCAGCAATCAGCCCCAGCATTTT. Translation gives CSAEKASNQPQHF.

The chain couples TRBV20-1 to TRBJ2-2, with a possible D match to TRBD2 (5 bases). CDR1 is DFQATT, CDR2 SNEGSKA, per germline (reference sequence). The CDR3 length is 12 residues. Trimming shortened V by 3 bases and J by 4 bases, and 6 bases separated the two germline ends. CDR3 residues: CSASGGTGELFF. CDR3 sequence (DNA): TGCAGTGCTAGTGGAGGCACCGGGGAGCTGTTTTTT.

V is TRBV7-2 and J is TRBJ2-3; no clear D. The CDR3 length is 13 residues. CDR1 is SGHTA and CDR2 is FQGNSA in the germline V gene. Trimming stripped 6 bases from V and 4 bases from J, with 11 bases between. In DNA, the CDR3 is TGTGCCAGCAGTTATATAGCCGCAGATACGCAGTATTTT. This encodes CASSYIAADTQYF.